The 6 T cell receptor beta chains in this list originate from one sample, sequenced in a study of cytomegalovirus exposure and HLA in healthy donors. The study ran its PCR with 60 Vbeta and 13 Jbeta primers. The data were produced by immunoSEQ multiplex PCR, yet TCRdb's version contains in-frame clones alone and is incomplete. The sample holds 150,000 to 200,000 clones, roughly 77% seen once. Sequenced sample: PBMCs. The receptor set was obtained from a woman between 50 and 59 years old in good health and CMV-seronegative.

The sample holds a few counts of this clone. CDR3 sequence (DNA): TGTGCCAGCACCACCCGCGACAGGGGTGACTATGGCTACACCTTC. Protein: CASTTRDRGDYGYTF. V and J are TRBV6-6 and TRBJ1-2, with 8 bases lining up with TRBD1. Trimming took 7 bases from V and 3 from J; bases not matched to a gene: 10. Germline V CDR1 and CDR2: MNHNY, SVGAGI (reference sequence). The CDR3 runs to 15 residues.

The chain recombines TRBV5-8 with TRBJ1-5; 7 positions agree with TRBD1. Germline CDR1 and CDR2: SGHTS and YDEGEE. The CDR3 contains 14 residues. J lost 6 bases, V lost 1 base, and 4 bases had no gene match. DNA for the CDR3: TGTGCCAGCAGCTTGACAGGGGCCGGTCAGCCCCAGCATTTT. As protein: CASSLTGAGQPQHF.

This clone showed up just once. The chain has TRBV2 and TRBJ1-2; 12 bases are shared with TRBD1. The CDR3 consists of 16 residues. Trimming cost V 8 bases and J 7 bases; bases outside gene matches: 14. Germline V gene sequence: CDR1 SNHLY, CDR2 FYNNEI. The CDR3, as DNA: TGTGCCAGCCGCCCCCTGGGGGACAGGGGGCGCGGTGGCTACACCTTC. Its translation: CASRPLGDRGRGGYTF.

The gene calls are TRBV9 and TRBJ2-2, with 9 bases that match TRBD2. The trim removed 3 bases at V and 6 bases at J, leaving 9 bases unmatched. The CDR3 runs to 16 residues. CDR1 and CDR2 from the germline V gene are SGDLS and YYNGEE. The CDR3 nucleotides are TGTGCCAGCAGCGCCCCCGGGACTAGCTTCGCCGGGGAGCTGTTTTTT. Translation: CASSAPGTSFAGELFF.

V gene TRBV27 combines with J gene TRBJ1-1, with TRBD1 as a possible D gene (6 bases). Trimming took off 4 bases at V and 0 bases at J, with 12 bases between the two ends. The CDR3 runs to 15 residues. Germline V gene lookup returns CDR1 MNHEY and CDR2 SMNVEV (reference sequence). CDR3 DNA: TGTGCCAGCAGTTGGACAGTTAACATGAACACTGAAGCTTTCTTT. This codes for CASSWTVNMNTEAFF.

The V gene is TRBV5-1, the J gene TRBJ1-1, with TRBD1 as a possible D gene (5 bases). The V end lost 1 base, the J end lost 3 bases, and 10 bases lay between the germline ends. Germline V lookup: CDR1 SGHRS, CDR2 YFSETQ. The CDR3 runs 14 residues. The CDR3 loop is CASSLSGWDTEAFF. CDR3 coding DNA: TGCGCCAGCAGCTTGTCAGGGTGGGACACTGAAGCTTTCTTT.